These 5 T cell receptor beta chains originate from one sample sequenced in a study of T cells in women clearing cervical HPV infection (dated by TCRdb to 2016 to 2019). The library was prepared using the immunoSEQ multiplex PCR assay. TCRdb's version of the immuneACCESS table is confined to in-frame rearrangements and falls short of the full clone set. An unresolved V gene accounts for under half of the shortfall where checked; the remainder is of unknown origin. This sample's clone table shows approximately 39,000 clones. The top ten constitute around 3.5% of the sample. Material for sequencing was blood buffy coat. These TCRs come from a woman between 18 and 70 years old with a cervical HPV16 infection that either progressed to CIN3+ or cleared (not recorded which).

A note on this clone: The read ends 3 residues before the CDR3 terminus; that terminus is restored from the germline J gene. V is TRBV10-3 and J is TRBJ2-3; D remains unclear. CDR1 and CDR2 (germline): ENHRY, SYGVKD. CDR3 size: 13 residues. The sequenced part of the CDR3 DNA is TGTGCCATCAGTGAGTCCGGTGTAGAGACG. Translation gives CAISESGVET. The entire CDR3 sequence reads CAISESGVETQYF.

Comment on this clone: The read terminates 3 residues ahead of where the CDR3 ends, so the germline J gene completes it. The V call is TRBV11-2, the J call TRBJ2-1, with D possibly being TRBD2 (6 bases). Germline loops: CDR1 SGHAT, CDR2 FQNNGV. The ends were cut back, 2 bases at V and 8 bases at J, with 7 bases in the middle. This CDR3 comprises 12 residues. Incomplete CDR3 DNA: TGTGCCAGCAGCTTATGGGGGGATGAG. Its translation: CASSLWGDE. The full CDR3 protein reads CASSLWGDEQFF.

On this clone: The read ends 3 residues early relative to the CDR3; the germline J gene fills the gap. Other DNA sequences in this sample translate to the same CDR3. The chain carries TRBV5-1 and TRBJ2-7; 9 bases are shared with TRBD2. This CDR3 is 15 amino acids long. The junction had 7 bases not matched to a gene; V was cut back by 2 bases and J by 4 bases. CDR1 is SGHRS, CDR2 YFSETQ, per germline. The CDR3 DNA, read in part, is TGCGCCAGCAGCTTTCAAGCGGGGGGCGGATACGAG. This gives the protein CASSFQAGGGYE. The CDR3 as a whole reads CASSFQAGGGYEQYF.

CDR3 amino acids: CAIRGGTSGPNTGELFF. The CDR3 bases that were read are TGTGCCATCAGAGGTGGGACTAGCGGACCGAACACCGGGGAG. V usage is TRBV10-3 and J usage is TRBJ2-2; the match to TRBD2 covers 11 bases. With the read ending 3 residues before the CDR3 end, the germline J gene is used to fill in that end. Germline assignment: CDR1 ENHRY and CDR2 SYGVKD. The CDR3 totals 17 residues. The trim removed 6 bases at V and 0 bases at J, leaving 6 bases unmatched.

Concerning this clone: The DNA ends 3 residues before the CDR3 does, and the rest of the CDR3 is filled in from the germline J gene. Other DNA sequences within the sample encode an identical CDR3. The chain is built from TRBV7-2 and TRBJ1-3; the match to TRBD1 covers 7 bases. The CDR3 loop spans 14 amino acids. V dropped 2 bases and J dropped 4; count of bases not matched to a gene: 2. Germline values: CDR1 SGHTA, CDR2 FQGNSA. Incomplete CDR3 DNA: TGTGCCAGCAGCTTAACAGGGGTCGGAAACACC. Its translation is CASSLTGVGNT. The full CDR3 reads CASSLTGVGNTIYF.